This is a list of T cell receptor beta chains from one sample in a study of control samples from healthy donors and cancer patients. Data came from immunoSEQ multiplex PCR; TCRdb stores just in-frame clones and leaves some out. The sample consists of tens of thousands of clones, 90% to 97% of them appearing once. The sample consisted of blood. The receptors come from a woman under 30 in good health. The conserved cysteine and the conserved F or W are not part of the CDR3 here.

j_call: TRBJ2-1
v_call: TRBV13
cdr3_aa: ASSGTGTYNEQF

j_call: TRBJ2-1
v_call: TRBV27
cdr3_aa: ASRGAGTGERNEQF

j_call: TRBJ2-7
v_call: TRBV19
cdr3_aa: ASSKRNEQY

j_call: TRBJ1-2
v_call: TRBV6-4
cdr3_aa: ASSLHSDRGYGYT

j_call: TRBJ2-1
v_call: TRBV2
cdr3_aa: ASSATGTDNEQF

j_call: TRBJ1-1
v_call: TRBV9
cdr3_aa: ASSVAAGPNTEAF

j_call: TRBJ1-2
v_call: TRBV5-4
cdr3_aa: ASSRQGAGNYGYT

j_call: TRBJ1-2
v_call: TRBV7-9
cdr3_aa: ASSSLKGSADGYT

j_call: TRBJ2-7
v_call: TRBV6-1
cdr3_aa: ASSERETGAHEQY

j_call: TRBJ2-3
v_call: TRBV5-1
cdr3_aa: ASSRGGTDTQY

j_call: TRBJ1-1
v_call: TRBV6-5
cdr3_aa: ASSYYRGGSPTEAF

j_call: TRBJ1-1
v_call: TRBV4-3
cdr3_aa: ASSQDTTGNTEAF

j_call: TRBJ1-5
v_call: TRBV7-2
cdr3_aa: ASSFRGGTNQPQH

j_call: TRBJ2-7
v_call: TRBV29-1
cdr3_aa: SADSGGGYEQY

j_call: TRBJ2-7
v_call: TRBV4-2
cdr3_aa: ASSGETGGAYEQY

j_call: TRBJ1-1
v_call: TRBV12-5
cdr3_aa: ASGLVLRGEAF

j_call: TRBJ1-5
v_call: TRBV27
cdr3_aa: ASSEQGQFSNQPQH

j_call: TRBJ1-1
v_call: TRBV18
cdr3_aa: ASSPGLGGSMFTEAF

j_call: TRBJ1-2
v_call: TRBV7-2
cdr3_aa: ASSPRGPLGGYT

j_call: TRBJ1-6
v_call: TRBV4-3
cdr3_aa: ASSQDQENSPLH

j_call: TRBJ2-7
v_call: TRBV28
cdr3_aa: ASSPASFEQY

j_call: TRBJ1-2
v_call: TRBV5-6
cdr3_aa: ASSLPTVEDYT

j_call: TRBJ1-1
v_call: TRBV15
cdr3_aa: ATSRVGEPTEAF

j_call: TRBJ2-2
v_call: TRBV15
cdr3_aa: ATSIPSENTGELF

j_call: TRBJ2-6
v_call: TRBV2
cdr3_aa: ASSEQGSGANVLT

j_call: TRBJ1-5
v_call: TRBV12-5
cdr3_aa: ASGLMDSSQPQH

j_call: TRBJ1-4
v_call: TRBV10-2
cdr3_aa: ASSEGVLATNEKLF

j_call: TRBJ2-1
v_call: TRBV6-5
cdr3_aa: ASSDYKESDEQF

j_call: TRBJ2-7
v_call: TRBV5-1
cdr3_aa: ASRGQGAYEQY

j_call: TRBJ1-1
v_call: TRBV21-1
cdr3_aa: ASKGEGAPITEAF

j_call: TRBJ2-7
v_call: TRBV7-9
cdr3_aa: ASSSLDRGLSYEQY

j_call: TRBJ1-4
v_call: TRBV11-2
cdr3_aa: ASSLTRQATNEKLF

j_call: TRBJ2-1
v_call: TRBV15
cdr3_aa: ATSREQNNEQF

j_call: TRBJ1-2
v_call: TRBV3-1/TRBV3-2
cdr3_aa: ASSQLAGDGYT

j_call: TRBJ1-5
v_call: TRBV30
cdr3_aa: AWSVSGGFRQPQH

j_call: TRBJ1-3
v_call: TRBV24-1
cdr3_aa: ATSDRPGLLN

j_call: TRBJ2-2
v_call: TRBV7-8
cdr3_aa: ASTPKILAVGAGELF

j_call: TRBJ2-1
v_call: TRBV3-1/TRBV3-2
cdr3_aa: ASSQGRGPNNEQF

j_call: TRBJ1-5
v_call: TRBV4-1
cdr3_aa: ASSQGTGGSNQPQH

j_call: TRBJ1-2
v_call: TRBV6-5
cdr3_aa: ASRKGQAGYT

j_call: TRBJ1-1
v_call: TRBV19
cdr3_aa: ASSIGMEGEAF